Listed below are T cell receptor beta chains from one sample, sequenced in a study of blood T cell repertoires in COVID-19. Sequencing was performed with immunoSEQ multiplex PCR; in TCRdb, only in-frame clones are kept and a portion is missing. The sample consists of a few hundred thousand clones, about four fifths of them appearing once. Material for sequencing was peripheral blood. These receptors all come from a man aged 25-45 years who had recovered from COVID-19. Both conserved end residues are part of each CDR3. A D gene is named only where the DNA matches it firmly. Rows may omit the clone size; those that give it use once, few, many or a size class.

TRBD1 | . | TRBJ2-1 | TRBV7-3 | TGTGCCAGCAGCGTCGGACAGGGTTCCTACAATGAGCAGTTCTTC | CASSVGQGSYNEQFF
. | . | TRBJ2-5 | TRBV7-8 | TGTGCCAGCAGCTTCCGGGGTTACCTCAGGGAGACCCAGTACTTC | CASSFRGYLRETQYF
. | few | TRBJ1-2 | TRBV4-1 | TGCGCCAGCAAGGGGGGCGGGAGACTTAACTATGGCTACACCTTC | CASKGGGRLNYGYTF
TRBD2 | . | TRBJ2-7 | TRBV27 | TGTGCCAGCAGTTGCCTCACCGCGACTAGCGGGGGGTACGAGCAGTACTTC | CASSCLTATSGGYEQYF
TRBD1 | . | TRBJ2-2 | TRBV5-1 | TGCGCCAGCAGGGAGACAGGGGCGGTAGCCGGGGAGCTGTTTTTT | CASRETGAVAGELFF
. | . | TRBJ1-2 | TRBV6-5 | TGTGCCAGCAGTCCGGAGGGAATGCTTAACTATGGCTACACCTTC | CASSPEGMLNYGYTF
. | once | TRBJ1-1 | TRBV5-4 | TGTGCCAGCAGGTCAGGACAAAAGATCACTGAAGCTTTCTTT | CASRSGQKITEAFF
. | . | TRBJ1-5 | TRBV4-1 | TGCGCCAGCAGCCAGGAACAGGGAAGGTCTCAGCCCCAGCATTTT | CASSQEQGRSQPQHF
. | . | TRBJ1-3 | TRBV4-1 | TGCGCCAGCAGCCCAGATGACTGGGGCGGAAACACCATATATTTT | CASSPDDWGGNTIYF
TRBD2 | once | TRBJ2-1 | TRBV5-4 | TGTGCCAGCAGCTCTACTAGCGGGGTGGATGAGCAGTTCTTC | CASSSTSGVDEQFF
TRBD2 | . | TRBJ2-3 | TRBV7-2 | TGTGCCAGCAGCTTAGCGCTTTCTAGCGGGGGGGAGTATACGCAGTATTTT | CASSLALSSGGEYTQYF
. | once | TRBJ2-4 | TRBV5-8 | TGTGCCAGCACTGGGGATAGGACAGTTAAAAACATTCAGTACTTC | CASTGDRTVKNIQYF
. | . | TRBJ2-1 | TRBV27 | TGTGCCAGCAGGGTAAGGGGGGGATACAATGAGCAGTTCTTC | CASRVRGGYNEQFF
. | . | TRBJ1-2 | TRBV12-3/TRBV12-4 | TGTGCCAGCAGTTTGGGGGCAGGGTATGGCTACACCTTC | CASSLGAGYGYTF
. | few | TRBJ2-7 | TRBV11-2 | TGTGCCAGCAGCTTAGATCAAAATTTCTACGAGCAGTACTTC | CASSLDQNFYEQYF
. | . | TRBJ2-3 | TRBV4-1 | TGCGCCAGCAGCCAAGGGCTAGCTTACGCAGATACGCAGTATTTT | CASSQGLAYADTQYF
. | few | TRBJ1-5 | TRBV12-2 | TGTGCAAGTCGCGCCTCTCAGGGGAATATGCAGCCCCAGCATTTT | CASRASQGNMQPQHF
TRBD2 | . | TRBJ2-5 | TRBV18 | TGTGCCAGCTCACTCTTTGCGGGGCTAGCGGTAAGACAAGAGACCCAGTACTTC | CASSLFAGLAVRQETQYF
. | . | TRBJ1-1 | TRBV7-9 | TGTGCCAGCACCCCCCAGGTTGAGAACACTGAAGCTTTCTTT | CASTPQVENTEAFF
. | once | TRBJ2-5 | TRBV5-8 | TGTGCCAGCAGCTCCGACAGATTTGAACCCGAAGCTGAAGAGACCCAGTACTTC | CASSSDRFEPEAEETQYF